This T cell receptor beta chain was recorded in a study of OX40 agonist ivuxolimab in advanced cancers. Study-level points and caveats: There was clonal expansion of CD4+ and CD8+ blood T cells by week 6 at 0.1 to 3.0 mg/kg. Clonal expansion among partial responders at 0.1-3.0 mg/kg ranked near the lowest.

Profiled with immunoSEQ multiplex PCR; TCRdb holds only in-frame clones, not every one. Found here are fewer than 90,000 clones, about 90% of them singletons; the top ten hold around 1.5%. V was clipped by 2 bases and J by 5 bases, with 12 bases between them. The V gene's germline CDR1 is GTSNPN and CDR2 SVGIG (reference sequence). The CDR3 length is 14 residues. Concerning this clone itself: Its antigen is unidentified.

The sequence was collected from an adult with an advanced solid tumor such as melanoma, head and neck, liver or kidney cancer. V and J are TRBV30 and TRBJ1-4; no clear D gene. The starting material was CD4+ or CD8+ T cells sorted from blood, obtained in a trial of the OX40 agonist ivuxolimab. In DNA form, the CDR3 reads TGTGCCTGGAGTCAAGGCAAGTTAAATGAAAAACTGTTTTTT. Its protein product is CAWSQGKLNEKLFF.